This T cell receptor beta chain was obtained from a study of Graves' ophthalmopathy and Graves' hyperthyroidism. Study as a whole: Hyperthyroidism counted as stable given no ophthalmopathy within 18 months of follow-up.

Looked up from germline, CDR1 is ENHRY and CDR2 is SYGVKD. V was clipped by 0 bases and J by 4 bases, with 8 bases between them. The CDR3 has 14 amino acids. Amplifying from RNA transcripts, the study obtained TCR beta CDR3 regions. An initial RT-PCR round employing HTBI primers preceded a second-round multiplex PCR. TCRdb analysed the multiplex PCR reads with MiXCR anew, one entry per CDR3 protein. The sample carries 900,000 to 1,200,000 distinct CDR3 sequences, about 36% recorded once. This clonotype was obtained from an adult man with Graves' hyperthyroidism. The sample taken for sequencing was peripheral blood or thyroid tissue (not recorded which). The gene calls are TRBV10-3 and TRBJ2-3; no reliable D call. In DNA form, the CDR3 reads TGTGCCATCAGTGAGTCGGATAGGTCAGATACGCAGTATTTT. Protein sequence: CAISESDRSDTQYF.